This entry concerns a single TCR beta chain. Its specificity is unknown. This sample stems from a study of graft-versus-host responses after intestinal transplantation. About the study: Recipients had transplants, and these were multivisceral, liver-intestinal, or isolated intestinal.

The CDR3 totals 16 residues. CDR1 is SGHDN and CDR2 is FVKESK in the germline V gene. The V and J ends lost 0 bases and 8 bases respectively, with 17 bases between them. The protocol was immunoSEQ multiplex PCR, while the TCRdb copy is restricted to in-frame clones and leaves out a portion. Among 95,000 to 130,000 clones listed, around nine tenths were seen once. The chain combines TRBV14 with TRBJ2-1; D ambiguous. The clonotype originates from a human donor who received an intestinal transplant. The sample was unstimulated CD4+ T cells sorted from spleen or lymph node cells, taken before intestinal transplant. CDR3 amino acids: CASSQDRQVRLYEQFF. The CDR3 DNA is TGTGCCAGCAGCCAAGATCGGCAGGTTCGCTTATATGAGCAGTTCTTC.